The clone carrying this T cell receptor beta chain has a count of ten or more. Its antigen is still unknown. The sample is drawn from a study of neurological immune-mediated disorders. Study-level points and caveats: Among expanded clones, no CDR3 amino acid sequences were shared across subjects, a pattern suggesting private repertoires in all groups. The most TCR clonal expansion was seen in HTLV-1-associated myelopathy, and the least was seen in multiple sclerosis, which fell below healthy controls.

This CDR3 is built from 16 residues. Deletions cut 5 bases from V and 2 bases from J, with 16 bases between. Germline CDR1 is SNHLY and CDR2 is FYNNEI. The cDNA was generated by 5'RACE with 10-nucleotide random UMIs. TCRdb itself ran the 5' RACE reads through MiXCR, one entry per CDR3 protein. Here the sample spans 30,000 to 45,000 distinct CDR3 sequences, roughly 12% being singletons. Sequencing input: CD4+ T cells from blood. The chain couples TRBV2 to TRBJ2-4; tentative D call: TRBD2 (5 bases). This clonotype originated in a woman aged 25 to 39 with HTLV-1-associated myelopathy (HAM/TSP). In nucleotides, the CDR3 is TGTGCCAGCAGTTTATCGGGGTCGTTGACCAAAAACATTCAGTACTTC. Protein: CASSLSGSLTKNIQYF.